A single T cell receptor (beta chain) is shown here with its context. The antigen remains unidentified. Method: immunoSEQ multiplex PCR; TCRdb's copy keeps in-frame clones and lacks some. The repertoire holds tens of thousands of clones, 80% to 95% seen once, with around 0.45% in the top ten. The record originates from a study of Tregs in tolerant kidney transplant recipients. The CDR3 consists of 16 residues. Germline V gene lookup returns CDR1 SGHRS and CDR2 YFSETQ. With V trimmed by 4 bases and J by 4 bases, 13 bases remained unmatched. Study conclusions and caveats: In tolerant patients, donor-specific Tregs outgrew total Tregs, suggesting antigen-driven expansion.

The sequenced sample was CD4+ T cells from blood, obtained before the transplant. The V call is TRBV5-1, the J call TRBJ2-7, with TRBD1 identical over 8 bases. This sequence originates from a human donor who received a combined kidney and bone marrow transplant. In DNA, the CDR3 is TGCGCCAGCAGCAAGCGAAGACAGGGGCTTATTTACGAGCAGTACTTC. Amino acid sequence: CASSKRRQGLIYEQYF.